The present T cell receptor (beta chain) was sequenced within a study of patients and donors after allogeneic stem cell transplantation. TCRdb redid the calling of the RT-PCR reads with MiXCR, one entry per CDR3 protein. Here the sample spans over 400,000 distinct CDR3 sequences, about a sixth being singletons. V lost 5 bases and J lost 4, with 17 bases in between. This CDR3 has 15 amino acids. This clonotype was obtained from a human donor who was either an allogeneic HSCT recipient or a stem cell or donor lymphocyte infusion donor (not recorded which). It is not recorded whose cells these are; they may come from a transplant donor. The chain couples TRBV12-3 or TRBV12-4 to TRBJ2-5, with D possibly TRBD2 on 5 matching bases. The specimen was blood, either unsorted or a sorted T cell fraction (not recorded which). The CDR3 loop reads CASSPFGEWGETQYF. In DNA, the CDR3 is TGTGCCAGCAGTCCCTTCGGGGAGTGGGGAGAGACCCAGTACTTC.